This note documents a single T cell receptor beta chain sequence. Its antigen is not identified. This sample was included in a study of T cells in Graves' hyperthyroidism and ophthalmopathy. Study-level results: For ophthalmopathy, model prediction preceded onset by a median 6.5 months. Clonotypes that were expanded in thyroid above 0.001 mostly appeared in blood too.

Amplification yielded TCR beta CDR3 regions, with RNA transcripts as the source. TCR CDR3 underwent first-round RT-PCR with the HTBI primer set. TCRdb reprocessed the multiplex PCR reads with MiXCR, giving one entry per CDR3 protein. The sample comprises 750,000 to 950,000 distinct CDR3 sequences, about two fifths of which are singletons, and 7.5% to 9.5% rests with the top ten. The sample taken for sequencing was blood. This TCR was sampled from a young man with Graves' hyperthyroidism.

CDR3 DNA sequence: TGTGCCAGCAGCTCTGATTTACAGTTCCCCTACTACGAGCAGTACTTC. As protein: CASSSDLQFPYYEQYF. The chain is built from TRBV7-9 and TRBJ2-7, with unresolved D. The germline V and J ends were trimmed by 4 bases and 3 bases, with 19 bases remaining between them. Germline V CDR1 and CDR2: SEHNR, FQNEAQ (reference sequence). This CDR3 has 16 amino acids. Filled out from reference TRBV7-9 and TRBJ2-7, the complete variable domain reads DTGVSQNPRHKITKRGQNVTFRCDPISEHNRLYWYRQTLGQGPEFLTYFQNEAQLEKSRLLSDRFSAERPKGSFSTLEIQRTEQGDSAMYLCASSSDLQFPYYEQYFGPGTRLTVT.